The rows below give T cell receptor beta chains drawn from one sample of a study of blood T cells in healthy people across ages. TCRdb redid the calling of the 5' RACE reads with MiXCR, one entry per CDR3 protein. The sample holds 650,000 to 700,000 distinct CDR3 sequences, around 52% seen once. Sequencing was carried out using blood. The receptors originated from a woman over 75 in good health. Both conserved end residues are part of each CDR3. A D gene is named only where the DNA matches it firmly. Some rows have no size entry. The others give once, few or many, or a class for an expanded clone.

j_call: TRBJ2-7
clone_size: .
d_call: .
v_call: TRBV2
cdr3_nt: TGTGCCAGCAGTGAAGCCAGGGGAGTTCGCGAGCAGTACTTC
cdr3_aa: CASSEARGVREQYF

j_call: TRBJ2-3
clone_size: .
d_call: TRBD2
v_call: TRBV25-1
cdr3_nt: TGTACCAGCAGTCCGGGACTAGCGGGAGGCACAGATACGCAGTATTTT
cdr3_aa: CTSSPGLAGGTDTQYF

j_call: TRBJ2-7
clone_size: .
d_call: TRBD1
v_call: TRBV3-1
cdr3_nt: TGTGCCAGCAGCCAAGATCTGGTGCAGGGGGTTCGCGAGCAGTACTTC
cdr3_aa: CASSQDLVQGVREQYF

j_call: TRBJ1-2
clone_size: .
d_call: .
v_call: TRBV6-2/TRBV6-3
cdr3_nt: TGTGCCAGCAGCCAAGCAACCTATGGCTACACCTTC
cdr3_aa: CASSQATYGYTF

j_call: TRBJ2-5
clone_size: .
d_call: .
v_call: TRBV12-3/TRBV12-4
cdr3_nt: TGTGCCAGCAGATGGAACCAAGAGACCCAGTACTTC
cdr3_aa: CASRWNQETQYF

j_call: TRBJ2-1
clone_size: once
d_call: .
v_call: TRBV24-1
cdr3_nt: TGTGCCACCAGTGACAGAAATGGGAATGAGCAGTTCTTC
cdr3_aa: CATSDRNGNEQFF

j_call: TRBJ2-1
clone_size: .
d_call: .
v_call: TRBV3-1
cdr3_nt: TGTGCCAGCAGGACTAGCTGGGACAGCTCCTACAATGAGCAGTTCTTC
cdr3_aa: CASRTSWDSSYNEQFF

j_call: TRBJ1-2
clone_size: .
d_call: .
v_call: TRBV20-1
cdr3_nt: TGCAGTGCTCATGACGGGAACTATGGCCACACCTTC
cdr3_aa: CSAHDGNYGHTF

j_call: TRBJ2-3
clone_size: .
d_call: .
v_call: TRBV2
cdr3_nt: TGTGCCAGCAGTGTATTGGCACAGGGAACAGATACGCAGTATTTT
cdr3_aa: CASSVLAQGTDTQYF

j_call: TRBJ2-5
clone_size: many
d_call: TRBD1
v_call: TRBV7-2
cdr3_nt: TGTGCCAGCAGCTTAAGCAGGGGGCAAGAGACCCAGTACTTC
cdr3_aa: CASSLSRGQETQYF

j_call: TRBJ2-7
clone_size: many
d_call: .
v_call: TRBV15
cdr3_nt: TGTGCCACCAGCAGAGATAGCGACCGATACTACGAGCAGTACTTC
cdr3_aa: CATSRDSDRYYEQYF

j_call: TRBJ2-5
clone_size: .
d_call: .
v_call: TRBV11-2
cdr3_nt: TGTGCCAGCAGCTTAGCTTGGGACGTCGAGTACTTC
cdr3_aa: CASSLAWDVEYF

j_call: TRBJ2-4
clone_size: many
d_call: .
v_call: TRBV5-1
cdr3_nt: TGCGCCAGCAGTTGGGACGGGCCCAAAAACATTCAGTACTTC
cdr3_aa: CASSWDGPKNIQYF

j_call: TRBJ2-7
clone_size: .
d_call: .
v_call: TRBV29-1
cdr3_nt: TGCAGCGTGAGGGAACGGTACGAGCAGTACTTC
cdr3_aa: CSVRERYEQYF

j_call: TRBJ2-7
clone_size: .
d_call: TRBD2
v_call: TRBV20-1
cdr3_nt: TGCAGTGCTAGAAAGGACCTAGCGGGATTTGTGCAGTACTTC
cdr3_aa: CSARKDLAGFVQYF

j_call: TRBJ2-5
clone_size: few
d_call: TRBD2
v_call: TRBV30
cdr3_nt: TGTGCCTCCATCAGACCCGGGACTAGCGCATACAATGAGCAGTACTTC
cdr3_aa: CASIRPGTSAYNEQYF

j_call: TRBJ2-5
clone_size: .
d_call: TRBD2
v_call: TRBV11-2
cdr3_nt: TGTGCCAGCAGCCCTAGCGGGGTGGGGGAGACCCAGTACTTC
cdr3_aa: CASSPSGVGETQYF

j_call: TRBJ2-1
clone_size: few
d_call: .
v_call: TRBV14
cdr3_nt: TGTGCCAGCTCCTCCTGGGGGGTCTCCAATGAGCAGTTCTTC
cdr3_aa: CASSSWGVSNEQFF

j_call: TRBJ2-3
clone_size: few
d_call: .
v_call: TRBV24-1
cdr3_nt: TGTGCCACCAGTGATTTGGCTACTAGCACAGATACGCAGTATTTT
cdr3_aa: CATSDLATSTDTQYF

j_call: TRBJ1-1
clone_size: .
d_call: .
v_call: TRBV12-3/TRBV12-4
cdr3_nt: TGTGCCAGCAGTCCCCGGGGGGGGTCGGACACTGAAGCTTTCTTT
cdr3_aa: CASSPRGGSDTEAFF

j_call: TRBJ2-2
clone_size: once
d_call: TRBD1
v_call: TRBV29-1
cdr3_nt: TGCAGCGTCGGACAGGGGGCAGGGACCGGGGAGCTGTTTTTT
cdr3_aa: CSVGQGAGTGELFF

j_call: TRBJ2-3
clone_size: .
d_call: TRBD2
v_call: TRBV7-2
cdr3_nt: TGTGCCAGCAGCTACCAGGGAGGGCTACAGGATACGCAGTATTTT
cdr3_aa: CASSYQGGLQDTQYF

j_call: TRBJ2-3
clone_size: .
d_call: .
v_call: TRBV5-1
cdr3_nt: TGCGCCAGCAAGTGGGCTAGCGGCACAGATACGCAGTATTTT
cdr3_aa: CASKWASGTDTQYF

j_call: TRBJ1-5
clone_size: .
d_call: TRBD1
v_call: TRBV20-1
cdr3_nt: TGCAGTGCTAGAGAACAGGGGGGCAATCAGCCCCAGCATTTT
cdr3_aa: CSAREQGGNQPQHF

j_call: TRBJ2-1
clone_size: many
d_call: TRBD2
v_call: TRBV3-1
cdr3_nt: TGTGCCAGCAGCTCGAGCGGGAGCTCCTACAATGAGCAGTTCTTC
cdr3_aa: CASSSSGSSYNEQFF

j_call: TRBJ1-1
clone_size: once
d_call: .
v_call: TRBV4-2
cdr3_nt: TGTGCCAGCAGCCCCGTGCCGGTGGGGCAGGGTTTCACTGAAGCTTTCTTT
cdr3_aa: CASSPVPVGQGFTEAFF

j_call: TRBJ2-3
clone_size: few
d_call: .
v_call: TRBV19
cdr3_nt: TGTGCCAGTAGTATCGTGCATGTGGGCAGCACAGATACGCAGTATTTT
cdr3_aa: CASSIVHVGSTDTQYF

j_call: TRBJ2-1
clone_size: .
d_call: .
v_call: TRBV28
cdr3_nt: TGTGACAGCAGTTTATGGGGTCCATACAATGAGCAGTTCTTC
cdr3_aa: CDSSLWGPYNEQFF

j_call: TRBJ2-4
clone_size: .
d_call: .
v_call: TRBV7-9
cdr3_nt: TGTGCCAGCAGCTTATGGGGGGAAAACATTCAGTACTTC
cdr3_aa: CASSLWGENIQYF

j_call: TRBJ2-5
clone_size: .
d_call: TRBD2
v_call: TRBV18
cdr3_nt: TGTGCCAGCTCAGGACGGGGGAGCGGGGCGAAAGAGACCCAGTACTTC
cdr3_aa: CASSGRGSGAKETQYF

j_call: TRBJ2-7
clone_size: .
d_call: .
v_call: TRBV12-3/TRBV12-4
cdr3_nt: TGTGCCAGCAGTTGGGGGTCAACAGGAGAGCAGTACTTC
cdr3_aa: CASSWGSTGEQYF

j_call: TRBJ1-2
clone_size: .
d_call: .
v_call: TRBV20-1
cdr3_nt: TGCAGTGCGCAGCTTACCTATGGCTACACCTTC
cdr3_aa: CSAQLTYGYTF

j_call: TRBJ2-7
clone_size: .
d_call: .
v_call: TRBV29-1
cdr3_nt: TGCAGCGTTCGTGTGTCCCTATCCTACGAGCAGTACTTC
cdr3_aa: CSVRVSLSYEQYF

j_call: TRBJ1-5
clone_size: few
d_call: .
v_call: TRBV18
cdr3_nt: TGTGCCAGCTCACTCGAACAGGGACTCAATCAGCCCCAGCATTTT
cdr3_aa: CASSLEQGLNQPQHF

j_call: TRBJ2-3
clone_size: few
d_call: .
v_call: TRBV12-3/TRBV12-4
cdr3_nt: TGTGCCAGCAGTTCCCGGCGCCCTAGCACAGATACGCAGTATTTT
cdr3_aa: CASSSRRPSTDTQYF

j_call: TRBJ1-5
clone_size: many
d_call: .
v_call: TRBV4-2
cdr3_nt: TGTGCCAGCAGCCAAGATCGAGATGGAAATCAGCCCCAGCATTTT
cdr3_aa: CASSQDRDGNQPQHF

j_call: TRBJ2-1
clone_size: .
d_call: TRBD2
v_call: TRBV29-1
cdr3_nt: TGCAGCGTTCCCGGGACTAGCGGGGCGGAGCAGTTCTTC
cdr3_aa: CSVPGTSGAEQFF

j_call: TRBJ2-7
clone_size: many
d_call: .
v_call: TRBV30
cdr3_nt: TGTGCCTGGAGTCGAGATTACTCCTACGAGCAGTACTTC
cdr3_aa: CAWSRDYSYEQYF

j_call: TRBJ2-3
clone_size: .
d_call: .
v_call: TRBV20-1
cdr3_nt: TGCAGTGCTAGAGACCCGTTTAGGGGGGATACAGATACGCAGTATTTT
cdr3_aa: CSARDPFRGDTDTQYF

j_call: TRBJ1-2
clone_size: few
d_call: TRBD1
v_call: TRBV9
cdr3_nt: TGTGCCAGCAGCGCCAGCGGACAGGCTAACTATGGCTACACCTTC
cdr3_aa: CASSASGQANYGYTF

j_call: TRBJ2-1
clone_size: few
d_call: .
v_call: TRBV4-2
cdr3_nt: TGTGCCAGCAGCCAAGATTCTTTACGTCCCAGTGAGCAGTTCTTC
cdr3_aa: CASSQDSLRPSEQFF

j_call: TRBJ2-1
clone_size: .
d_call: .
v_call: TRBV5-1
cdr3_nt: TGCGCCAGCAGCTCAGCCTACGTGTGGGGGCGAGGGGGCTCCTACAATGAGCAGTTCTTC
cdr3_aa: CASSSAYVWGRGGSYNEQFF

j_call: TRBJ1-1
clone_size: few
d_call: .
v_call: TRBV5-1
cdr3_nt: TGCGCCAGCAGCCCCCTGGGACCGACGATTGAAGCTTTCTTT
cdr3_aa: CASSPLGPTIEAFF

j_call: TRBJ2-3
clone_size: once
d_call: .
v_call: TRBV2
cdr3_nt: TGTGCCGGCACTAAGGGGACCACAGATACGCAGTATTTT
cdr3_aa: CAGTKGTTDTQYF

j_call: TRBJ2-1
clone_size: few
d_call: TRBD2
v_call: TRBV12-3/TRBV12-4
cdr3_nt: TGTGCCAGCAGTTTTGGTAGCGGGGGGTTACCATGGTATGAGCAGTTCTTC
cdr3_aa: CASSFGSGGLPWYEQFF